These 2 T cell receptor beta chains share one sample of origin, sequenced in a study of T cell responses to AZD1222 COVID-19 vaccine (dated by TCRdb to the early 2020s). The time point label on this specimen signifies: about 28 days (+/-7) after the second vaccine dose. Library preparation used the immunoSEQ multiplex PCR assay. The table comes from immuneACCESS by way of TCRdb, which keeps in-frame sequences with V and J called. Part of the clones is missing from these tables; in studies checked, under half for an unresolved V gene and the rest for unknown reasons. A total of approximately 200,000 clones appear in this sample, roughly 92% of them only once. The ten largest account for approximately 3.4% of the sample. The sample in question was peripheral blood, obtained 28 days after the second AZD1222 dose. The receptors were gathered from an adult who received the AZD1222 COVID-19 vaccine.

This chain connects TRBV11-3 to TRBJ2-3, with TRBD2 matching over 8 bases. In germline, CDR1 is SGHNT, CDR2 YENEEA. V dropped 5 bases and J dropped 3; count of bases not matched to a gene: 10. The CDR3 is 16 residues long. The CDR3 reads CASSINVAGRTDTQYF. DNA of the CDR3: TGTGCCAGCAGCATCAACGTAGCGGGACGAACAGATACGCAGTATTTT.

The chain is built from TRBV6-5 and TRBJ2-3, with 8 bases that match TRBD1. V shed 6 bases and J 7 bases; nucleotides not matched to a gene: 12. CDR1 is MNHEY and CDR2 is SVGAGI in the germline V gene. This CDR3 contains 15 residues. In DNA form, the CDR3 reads TGTGCCAGCAGCATTACCCTGCAGGGGGCCTATACGCAGTATTTT. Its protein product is CASSITLQGAYTQYF.